This TCR beta chain emerged from a study of cytomegalovirus exposure and HLA in healthy donors. For this clone: The target antigen is unknown.

Study-wide findings and caveats: CMV serostatus alone was available as immune exposure information.

The PCR ran on 60 Vbeta and 13 Jbeta primers. The data were produced by immunoSEQ multiplex PCR, yet TCRdb's version contains in-frame clones alone and is incomplete. The table lists 150,000 to 200,000 clones, more than 65% of them singletons, with approximately 6% in the top ten. The TCR originated in a woman aged 25 to 39 in good health and CMV-seropositive. Input material: PBMCs.

CDR3 sequence (DNA): TGTGCTAATGGGGACAGGGGTCGAAACACCATATATTTT. Translation: CANGDRGRNTIYF. V and J are TRBV28 and TRBJ1-3, with TRBD1 matching 10 bases. The CDR3 is 13 residues long. Germline V gene sequence: CDR1 MDHEN, CDR2 SYDVKM.